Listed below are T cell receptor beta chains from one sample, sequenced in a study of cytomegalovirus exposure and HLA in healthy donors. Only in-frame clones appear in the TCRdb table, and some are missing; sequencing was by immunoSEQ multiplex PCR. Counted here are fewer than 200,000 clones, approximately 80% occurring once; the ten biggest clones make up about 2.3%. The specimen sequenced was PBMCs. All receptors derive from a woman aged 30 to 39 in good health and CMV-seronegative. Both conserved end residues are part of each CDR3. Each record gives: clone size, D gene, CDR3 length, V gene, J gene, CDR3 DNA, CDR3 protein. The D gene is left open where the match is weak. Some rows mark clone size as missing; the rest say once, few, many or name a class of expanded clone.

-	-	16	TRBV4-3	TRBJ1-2	TGCGCCAGCAGCCGGGCCCTCCGAGGGGGAAAAGATGGCTACACCTTC	CASSRALRGGKDGYTF
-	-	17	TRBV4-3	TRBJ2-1	TGCGCCAGCAGCCAAGATACGAGGACGACAGGTGGAAATGAGCAGTTCTTC	CASSQDTRTTGGNEQFF
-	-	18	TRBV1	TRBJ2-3	TGCACCAGCAGCCAAGGACTAGCGGGGGGGCTGGTCGATCATACGCAGTATTTT	CTSSQGLAGGLVDHTQYF
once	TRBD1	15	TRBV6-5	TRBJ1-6	TGTGCCAGCAGTTGGACGGGACAGGGAAATTCACCCCTCCACTTT	CASSWTGQGNSPLHF
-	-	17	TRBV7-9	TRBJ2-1	TGTGCCAGCAGCTTATGGCGTGGTCCTAGCTCCTACAATGAGCAGTTCTTC	CASSLWRGPSSYNEQFF
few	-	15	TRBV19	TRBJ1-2	TGTGCCAGTAGTAGGGAAGGGGGGGGCCGCCCCGGCTACACCTTC	CASSREGGGRPGYTF
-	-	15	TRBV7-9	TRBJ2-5	TGTGCCAGCAGCTTAGCGCCGCCAGGCCAAGAGACCCAGTACTTC	CASSLAPPGQETQYF
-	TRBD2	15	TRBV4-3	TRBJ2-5	TGCGCCAGCAGCCATAGCGGAGCGGGGCAAGAGACCCAGTACTTC	CASSHSGAGQETQYF
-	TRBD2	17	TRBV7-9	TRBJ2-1	TGTTCCAGCAGCTCGCTATTAGCGGGGAGGAACTACAATGAGCAGTTCTTC	CSSSSLLAGRNYNEQFF
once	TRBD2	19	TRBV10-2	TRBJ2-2	TGCGCCAGCATCCAGAGGTTGGGACTAGCGGGGCAGAACACCGGGGAGCTGTTTTTT	CASIQRLGLAGQNTGELFF
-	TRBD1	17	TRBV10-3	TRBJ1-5	TGTGCCATCAGTGACGGGACAGCAACCTTTAGCAATCAGCCCCAGCATTTT	CAISDGTATFSNQPQHF
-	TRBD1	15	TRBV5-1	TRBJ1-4	TGCGCCAGCAGCAGAATGGGACAGGGTAATGAAAAACTGTTTTTT	CASSRMGQGNEKLFF
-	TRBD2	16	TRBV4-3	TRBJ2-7	TGCGCCAGCAGCCACCGAGGGGGGGACGGGAGGGCCGAGCAGTACTTC	CASSHRGGDGRAEQYF
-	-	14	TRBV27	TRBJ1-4	TGTGCCACCCGGCTTGAGGGTCATAATGAAAAACTGTTTTTT	CATRLEGHNEKLFF
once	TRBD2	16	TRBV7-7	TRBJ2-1	TGTGCCAGCAGCCCCGTTACGGGGGGGGCGAGGAATGAGCAGTTCTTC	CASSPVTGGARNEQFF
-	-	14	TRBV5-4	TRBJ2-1	TGTGCCAGCAGGCCCTGGGGGACAAACAATGAGCAGTTCTTC	CASRPWGTNNEQFF
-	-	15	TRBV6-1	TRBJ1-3	TGTGCCAGCATGAAAACAGGGAGCGCTGGAAACACCATATATTTT	CASMKTGSAGNTIYF
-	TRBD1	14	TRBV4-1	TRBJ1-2	TGCGCCAGCAGCCCAGGACAGGGTAACTATGGCTACACCTTC	CASSPGQGNYGYTF
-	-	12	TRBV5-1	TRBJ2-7	TGCGCCAGCAGCCAGGACTATTCCGAGCAGTACTTC	CASSQDYSEQYF
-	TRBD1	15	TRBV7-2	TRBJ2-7	TGTGCCAGCAGCTTAAGTCCCGGGACAGGATACGAGCAGTACTTC	CASSLSPGTGYEQYF
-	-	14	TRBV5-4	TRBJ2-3	TGTGCCAGCAGCTTCACAGGACCCACAGATACGCAGTATTTT	CASSFTGPTDTQYF
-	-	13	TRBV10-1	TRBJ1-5	TGCGCCAGCAGTAAACAGGAACCTCAGCCCCAGCATTTT	CASSKQEPQPQHF
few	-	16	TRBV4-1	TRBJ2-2	TGCGCCAGCAGCCAAACAGGAGCAGGGAACACCGGGGAGCTGTTTTTT	CASSQTGAGNTGELFF